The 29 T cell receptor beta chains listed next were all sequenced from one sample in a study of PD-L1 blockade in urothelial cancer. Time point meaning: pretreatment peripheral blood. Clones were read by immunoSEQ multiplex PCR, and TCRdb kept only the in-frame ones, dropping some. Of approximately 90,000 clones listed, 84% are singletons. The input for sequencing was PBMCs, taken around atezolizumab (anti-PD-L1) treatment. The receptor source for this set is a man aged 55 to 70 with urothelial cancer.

CDR3 in amino acids: CASSSGEGGTDTQYF. CDR3 in DNA: TGTGCCAGCAGCTCCGGCGAAGGGGGCACAGATACGCAGTATTTT. V and J are TRBV6-5 and TRBJ2-3; D possibly corresponds to TRBD1 (5 bases). Looked up from germline, CDR1 is MNHEY and CDR2 is SVGAGI. Trimming cost V 6 bases and J 1 base, with 14 bases left between them. The CDR3 spans 15 residues.

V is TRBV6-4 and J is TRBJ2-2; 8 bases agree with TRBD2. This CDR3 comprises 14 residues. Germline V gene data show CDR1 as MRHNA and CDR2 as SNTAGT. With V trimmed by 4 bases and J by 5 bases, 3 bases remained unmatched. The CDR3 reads CASSAGLGTGELFF. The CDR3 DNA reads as TGTGCCAGCAGTGCGGGACTAGGGACCGGGGAGCTGTTTTTT.

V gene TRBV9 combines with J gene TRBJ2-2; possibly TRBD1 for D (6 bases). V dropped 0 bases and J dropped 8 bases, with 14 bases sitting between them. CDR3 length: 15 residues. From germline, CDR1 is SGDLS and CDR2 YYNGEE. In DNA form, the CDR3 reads TGTGCCAGCAGCGTAGACAGGGTTGGTTTAGGGGAGCTGTTTTTT. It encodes CASSVDRVGLGELFF.

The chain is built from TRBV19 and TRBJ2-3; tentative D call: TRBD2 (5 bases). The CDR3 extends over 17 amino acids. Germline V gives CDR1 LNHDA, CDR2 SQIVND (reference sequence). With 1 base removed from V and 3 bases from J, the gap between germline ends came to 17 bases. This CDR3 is CASSIGGRFQATDTQYF. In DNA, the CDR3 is TGTGCCAGTAGTATAGGTGGGAGATTCCAGGCGACAGATACGCAGTATTTT.

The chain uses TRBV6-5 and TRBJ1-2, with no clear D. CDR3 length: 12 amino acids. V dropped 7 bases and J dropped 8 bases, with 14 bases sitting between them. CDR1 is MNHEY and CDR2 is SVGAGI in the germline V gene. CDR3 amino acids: CASTRRGAGYTF. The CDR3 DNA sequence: TGTGCCAGCACCCGAAGAGGAGCCGGCTACACCTTC.

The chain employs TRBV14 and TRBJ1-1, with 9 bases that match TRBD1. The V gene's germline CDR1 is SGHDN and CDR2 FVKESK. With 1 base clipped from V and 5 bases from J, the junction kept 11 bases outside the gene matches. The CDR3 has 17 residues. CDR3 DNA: TGTGCCAGCAGCCAAGGCCTAACCGGGACAGGGAATACTGAAGCTTTCTTT. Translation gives CASSQGLTGTGNTEAFF. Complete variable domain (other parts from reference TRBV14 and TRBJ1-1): EAGVTQFPSHSVIEKGQTVTLRCDPISGHDNLYWYRRVMGKEIKFLLHFVKESKQDESGMPNNRFLAERTGGTYSTLKVQPAELEDSGVYFCASSQGLTGTGNTEAFFGQGTRLTVV.

The CDR3 protein is CASSYDGWRSGNTIYF. The CDR3 region has the DNA TGTGCCAGCAGTTACGATGGGTGGAGGTCTGGAAACACCATATATTTT. The chain is built from TRBV6-5 and TRBJ1-3; D is undetermined. The germline V gene encodes CDR1 MNHEY and CDR2 SVGAGI. This CDR3 region has 16 residues. Trimming shortened V by 2 bases and J by 1 base, and 12 bases separated the two germline ends.

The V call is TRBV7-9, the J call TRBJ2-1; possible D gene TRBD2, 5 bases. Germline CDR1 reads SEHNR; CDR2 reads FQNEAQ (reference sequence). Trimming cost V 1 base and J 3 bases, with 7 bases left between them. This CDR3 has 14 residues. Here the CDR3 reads CASSLGSGYNEQFF. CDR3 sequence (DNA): TGTGCCAGCAGCTTAGGCAGCGGCTACAATGAGCAGTTCTTC.

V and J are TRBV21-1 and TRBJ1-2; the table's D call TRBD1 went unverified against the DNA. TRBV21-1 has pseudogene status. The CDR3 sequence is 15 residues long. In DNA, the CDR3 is TGTGCCAGCAGCACTAGGGACAGGGGGAACTATGGCTACACCTTC. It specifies CASSTRDRGNYGYTF.

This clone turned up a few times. The CDR3 DNA is TGTGCCAGCTCTGGACAGGGCTATGGCTACACCTTC. This codes for CASSGQGYGYTF. The V gene is TRBV2, the J gene TRBJ1-2; 8 positions match TRBD1. Germline CDR1 and CDR2: SNHLY and FYNNEI. The length of the CDR3 is 12 residues. J gave up 4 bases and V 8 bases, and 3 bases lay outside the gene matches. Variable domain in full (rest from reference TRBV2 and TRBJ1-2): EPEVTQTPSHQVTQMGQEVILRCVPISNHLYFYWYRQILGQKVEFLVSFYNNEISEKSEIFDDQFSVERPDGSNFTLKIRSTKLEDSAMYFCASSGQGYGYTFGSGTRLTVV.

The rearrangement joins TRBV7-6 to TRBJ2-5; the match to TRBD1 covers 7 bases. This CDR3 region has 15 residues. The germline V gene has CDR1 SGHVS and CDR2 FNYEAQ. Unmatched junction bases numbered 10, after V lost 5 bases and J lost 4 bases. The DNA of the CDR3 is TGTGCCAGCAGCCTCCAGGGGGAAAGAGGAGAGACCCAGTACTTC. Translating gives CASSLQGERGETQYF.

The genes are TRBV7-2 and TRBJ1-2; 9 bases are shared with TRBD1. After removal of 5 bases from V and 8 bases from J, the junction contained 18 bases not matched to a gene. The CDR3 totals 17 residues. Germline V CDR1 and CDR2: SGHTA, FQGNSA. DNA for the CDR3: TGTGCCAGCAGCCAATATTTCCCGGGACAGGGATCTTACGGCTACACCTTC. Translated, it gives CASSQYFPGQGSYGYTF.

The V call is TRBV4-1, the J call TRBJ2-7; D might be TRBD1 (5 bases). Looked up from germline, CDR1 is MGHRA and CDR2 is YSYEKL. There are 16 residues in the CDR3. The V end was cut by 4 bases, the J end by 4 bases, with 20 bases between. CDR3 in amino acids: CASSLRFQGNWYEQYF. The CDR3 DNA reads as TGCGCCAGCAGCCTCCGATTCCAGGGAAATTGGTACGAGCAGTACTTC.

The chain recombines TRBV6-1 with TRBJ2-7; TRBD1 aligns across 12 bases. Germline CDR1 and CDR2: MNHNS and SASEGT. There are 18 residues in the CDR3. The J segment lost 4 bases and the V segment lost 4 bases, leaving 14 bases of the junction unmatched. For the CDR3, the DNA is TGTGCCAGCAGTGTACTACCTCCGGGACAGGGGGCAGGGTACGAGCAGTACTTC. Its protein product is CASSVLPPGQGAGYEQYF.

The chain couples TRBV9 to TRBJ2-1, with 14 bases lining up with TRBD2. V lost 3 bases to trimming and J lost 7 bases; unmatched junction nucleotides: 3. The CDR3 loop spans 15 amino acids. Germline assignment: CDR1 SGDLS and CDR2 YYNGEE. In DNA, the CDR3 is TGTGCCAGCAGCGGACTAGCGGGAGGGGGGAATGAGCAGTTCTTC. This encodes CASSGLAGGGNEQFF.

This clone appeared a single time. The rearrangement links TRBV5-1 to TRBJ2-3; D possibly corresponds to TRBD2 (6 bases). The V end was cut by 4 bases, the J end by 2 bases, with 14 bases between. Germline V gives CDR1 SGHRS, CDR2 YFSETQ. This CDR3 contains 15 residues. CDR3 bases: TGCGCCAGCAGCCCCGGAGGAGGGTCCACAGATACGCAGTATTTT. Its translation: CASSPGGGSTDTQYF.

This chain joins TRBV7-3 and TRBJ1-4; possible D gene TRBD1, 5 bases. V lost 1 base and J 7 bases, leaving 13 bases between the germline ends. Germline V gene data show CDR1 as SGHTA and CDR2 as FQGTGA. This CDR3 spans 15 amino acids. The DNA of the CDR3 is TGTGCCAGCAGCTTAAGCGGGGGTCCAGGTGAAAAACTGTTTTTT. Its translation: CASSLSGGPGEKLFF.

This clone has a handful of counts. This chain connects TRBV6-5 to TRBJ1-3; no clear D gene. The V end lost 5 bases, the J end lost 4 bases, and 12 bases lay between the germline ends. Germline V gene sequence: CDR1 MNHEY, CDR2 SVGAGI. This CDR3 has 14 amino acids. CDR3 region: CASSESRRGNTIYF. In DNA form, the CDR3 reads TGTGCCAGCAGTGAATCGAGAAGAGGAAACACCATATATTTT.

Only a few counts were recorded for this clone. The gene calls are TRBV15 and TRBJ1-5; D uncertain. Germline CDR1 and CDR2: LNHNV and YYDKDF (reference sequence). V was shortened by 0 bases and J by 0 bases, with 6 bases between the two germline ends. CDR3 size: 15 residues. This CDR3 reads CATSRDHGSNQPQHF. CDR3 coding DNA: TGTGCCACCAGCAGAGATCACGGTAGCAATCAGCCCCAGCATTTT.

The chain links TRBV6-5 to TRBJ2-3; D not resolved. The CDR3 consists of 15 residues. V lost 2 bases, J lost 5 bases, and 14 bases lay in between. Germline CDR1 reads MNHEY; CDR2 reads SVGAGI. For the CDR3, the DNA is TGTGCCAGCAGTTACCACTCCTCGGCGGAAGATACGCAGTATTTT. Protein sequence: CASSYHSSAEDTQYF.

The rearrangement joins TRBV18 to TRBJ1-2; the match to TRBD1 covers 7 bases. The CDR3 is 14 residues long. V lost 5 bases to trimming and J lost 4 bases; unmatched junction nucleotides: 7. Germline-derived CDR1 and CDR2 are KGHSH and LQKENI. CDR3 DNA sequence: TGTGCCAGCTCAAATGGACAGGACTCCTATGGCTACACCTTC. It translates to CASSNGQDSYGYTF.

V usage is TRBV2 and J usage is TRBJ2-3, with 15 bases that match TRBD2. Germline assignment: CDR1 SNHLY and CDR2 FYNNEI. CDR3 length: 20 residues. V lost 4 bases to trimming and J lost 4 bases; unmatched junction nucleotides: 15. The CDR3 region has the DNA TGTGCCAGCAGTGGGGCCGTAGGACTAGCGGGGGGGTTCCACCCAGATACGCAGTATTTT. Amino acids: CASSGAVGLAGGFHPDTQYF.

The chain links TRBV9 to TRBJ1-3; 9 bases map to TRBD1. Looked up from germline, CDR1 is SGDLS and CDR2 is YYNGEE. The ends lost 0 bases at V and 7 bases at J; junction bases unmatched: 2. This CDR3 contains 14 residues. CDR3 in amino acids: CASSVAGQGNTIYF. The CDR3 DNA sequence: TGTGCCAGCAGCGTAGCCGGACAGGGGAACACCATATATTTT.

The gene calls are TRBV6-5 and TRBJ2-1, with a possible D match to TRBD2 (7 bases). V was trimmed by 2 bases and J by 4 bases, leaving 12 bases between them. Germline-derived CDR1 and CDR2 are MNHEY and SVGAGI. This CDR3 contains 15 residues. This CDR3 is CASSYGGGHYNEQFF. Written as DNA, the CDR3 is TGTGCCAGCAGTTACGGGGGGGGACATTACAATGAGCAGTTCTTC.

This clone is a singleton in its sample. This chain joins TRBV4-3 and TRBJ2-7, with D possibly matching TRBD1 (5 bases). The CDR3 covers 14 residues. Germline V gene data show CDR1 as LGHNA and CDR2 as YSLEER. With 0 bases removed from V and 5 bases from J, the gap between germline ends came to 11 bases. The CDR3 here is CASSQDLGLNEQYF. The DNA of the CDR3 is TGCGCCAGCAGCCAAGACTTGGGGCTGAACGAGCAGTACTTC.

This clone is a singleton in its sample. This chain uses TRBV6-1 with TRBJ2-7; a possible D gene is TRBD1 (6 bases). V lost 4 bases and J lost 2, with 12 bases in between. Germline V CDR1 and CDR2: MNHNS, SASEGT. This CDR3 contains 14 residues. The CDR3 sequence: CASSAGTRTYEQYF. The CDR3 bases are TGTGCCAGCAGTGCGGGGACAAGGACCTACGAGCAGTACTTC.

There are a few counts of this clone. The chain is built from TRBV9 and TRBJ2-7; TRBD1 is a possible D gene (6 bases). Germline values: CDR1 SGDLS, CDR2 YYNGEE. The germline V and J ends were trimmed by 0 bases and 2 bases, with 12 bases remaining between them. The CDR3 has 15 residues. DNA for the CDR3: TGTGCCAGCAGCGTAGAGGGCAGGGGAACCTACGAGCAGTACTTC. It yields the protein CASSVEGRGTYEQYF. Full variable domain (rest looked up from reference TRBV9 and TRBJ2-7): DSGVTQTPKHLITATGQRVTLRCSPRSGDLSVYWYQQSLDQGLQFLIQYYNGEERAKGNILERFSAQQFPDLHSELNLSSLELGDSALYFCASSVEGRGTYEQYFGPGTRLTVT.

The CDR3: CASSSRDRIYGYTF. In DNA form, the CDR3 reads TGTGCCAGCAGTTCTCGGGACAGGATCTATGGCTACACCTTC. The chain is built from TRBV28 and TRBJ1-2; 8 nucleotides align to TRBD1. This CDR3 region has 14 residues. Losses at the gene ends were 4 bases for V and 4 bases for J; bases not matched to a gene: 5. The germline V gene has CDR1 MDHEN and CDR2 SYDVKM.

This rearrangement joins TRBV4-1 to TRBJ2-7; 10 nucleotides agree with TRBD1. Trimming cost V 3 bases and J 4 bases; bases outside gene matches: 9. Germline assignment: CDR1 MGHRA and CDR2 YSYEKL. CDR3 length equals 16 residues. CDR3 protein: CASSHRPGQGSYEQYF. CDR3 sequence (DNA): TGCGCCAGCAGCCATCGACCGGGACAGGGGTCTTACGAGCAGTACTTC.